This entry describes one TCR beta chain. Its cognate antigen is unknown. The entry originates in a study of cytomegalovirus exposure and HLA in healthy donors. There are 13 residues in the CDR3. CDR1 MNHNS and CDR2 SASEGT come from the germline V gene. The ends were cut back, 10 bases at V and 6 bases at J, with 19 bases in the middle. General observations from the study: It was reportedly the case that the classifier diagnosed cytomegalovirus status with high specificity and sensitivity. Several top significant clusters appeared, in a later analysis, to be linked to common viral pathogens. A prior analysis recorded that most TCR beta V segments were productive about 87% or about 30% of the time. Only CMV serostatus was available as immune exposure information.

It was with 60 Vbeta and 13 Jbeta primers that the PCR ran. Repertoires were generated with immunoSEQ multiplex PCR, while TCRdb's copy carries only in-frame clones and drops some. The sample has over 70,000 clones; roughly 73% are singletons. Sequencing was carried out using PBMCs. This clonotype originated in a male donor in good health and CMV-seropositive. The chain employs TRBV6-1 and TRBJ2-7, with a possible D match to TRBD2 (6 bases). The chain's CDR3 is CANSWRPGAEQYF. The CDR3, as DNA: TGTGCCAACTCCTGGAGGCCGGGAGCCGAGCAGTACTTC.